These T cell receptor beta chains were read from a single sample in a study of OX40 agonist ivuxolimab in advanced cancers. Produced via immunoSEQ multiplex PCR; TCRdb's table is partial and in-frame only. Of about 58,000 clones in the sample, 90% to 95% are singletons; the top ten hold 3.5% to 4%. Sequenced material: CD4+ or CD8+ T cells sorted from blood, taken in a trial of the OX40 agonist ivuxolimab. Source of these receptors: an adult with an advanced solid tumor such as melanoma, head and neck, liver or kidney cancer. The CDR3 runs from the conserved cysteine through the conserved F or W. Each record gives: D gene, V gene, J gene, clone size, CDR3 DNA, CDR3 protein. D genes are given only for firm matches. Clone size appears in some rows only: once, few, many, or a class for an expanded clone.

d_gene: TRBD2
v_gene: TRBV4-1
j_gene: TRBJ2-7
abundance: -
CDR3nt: TGCGCCAGCAGCCAAGGTGCGGGAGGCCAGGAGCAGTACTTC
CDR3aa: CASSQGAGGQEQYF

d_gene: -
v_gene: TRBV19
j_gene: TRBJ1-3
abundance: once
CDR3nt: TGTGCCAGTAGTCTGGACACAAACTCTGGAAACACCATATATTTT
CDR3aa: CASSLDTNSGNTIYF

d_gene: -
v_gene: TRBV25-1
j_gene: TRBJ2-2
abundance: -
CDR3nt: TGTGCCAGCAGTGAATCCCGAGACACTTACACCGGGGAGCTGTTTTTT
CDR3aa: CASSESRDTYTGELFF

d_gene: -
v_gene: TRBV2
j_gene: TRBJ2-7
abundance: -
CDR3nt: TGTGCCAGCAGTGGTTTCCCGGACTACGAGCAGTACTTC
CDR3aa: CASSGFPDYEQYF

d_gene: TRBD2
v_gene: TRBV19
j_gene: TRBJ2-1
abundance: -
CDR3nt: TGTGCCAGTAGTATAGACGGACTAGCGGGAGGAGCCTCCTACAATGAGCAGTTCTTC
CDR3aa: CASSIDGLAGGASYNEQFF

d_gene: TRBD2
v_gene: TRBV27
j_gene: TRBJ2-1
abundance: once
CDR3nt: TGTGCCAGCAGTGTAGAGACTAGCGGGAAAGATGAGCAGTTCTTC
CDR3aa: CASSVETSGKDEQFF

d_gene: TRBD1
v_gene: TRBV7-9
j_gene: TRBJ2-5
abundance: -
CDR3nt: TGTGCCAGCAGCTTCCGGGACAGGGAAGAGACCCAGTACTTC
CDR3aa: CASSFRDREETQYF

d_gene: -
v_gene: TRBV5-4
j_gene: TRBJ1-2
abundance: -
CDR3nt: TGTGCCAGCGGGGAGGCCAGGGACTATGGCTACACCTTC
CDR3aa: CASGEARDYGYTF

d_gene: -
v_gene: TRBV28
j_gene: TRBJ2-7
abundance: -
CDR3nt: TGTGCCAGCAGTGCCGTAGCGTTTGGCCCTTACGAGCAGTACTTC
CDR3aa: CASSAVAFGPYEQYF

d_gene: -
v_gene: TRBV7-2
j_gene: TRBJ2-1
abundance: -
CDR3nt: TGTGCCAGCAGCTCCAGCTCCTACAATGAGCAGTTCTTC
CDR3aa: CASSSSSYNEQFF

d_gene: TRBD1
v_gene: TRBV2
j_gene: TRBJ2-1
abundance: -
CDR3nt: TGTGCCAGCACTACGGGACAGGGATTCTCCTACAATGAGCAGTTCTTC
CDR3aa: CASTTGQGFSYNEQFF

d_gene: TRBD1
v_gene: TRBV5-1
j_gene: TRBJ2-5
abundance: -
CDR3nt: TGCGCCAGCAGCTTGGACCGAACACAGGGGGCTCGTTTAGGGCTGTACTTC
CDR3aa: CASSLDRTQGARLGLYF

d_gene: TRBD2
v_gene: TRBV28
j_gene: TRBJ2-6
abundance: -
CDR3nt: TGTGCCAGCAGTACTCAACTAGCGGGAGACCCCTCTGGGGCCAACGTCCTGACTTTC
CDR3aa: CASSTQLAGDPSGANVLTF

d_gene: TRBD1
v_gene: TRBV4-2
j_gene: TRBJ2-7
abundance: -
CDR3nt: TGTGCCAGCAGCCAAGGAGGGAAGGGGACAGGGGTCTACGAGCAGTACTTC
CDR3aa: CASSQGGKGTGVYEQYF

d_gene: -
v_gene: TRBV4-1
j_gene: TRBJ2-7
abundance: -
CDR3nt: TGCGCCAGCAGCCACAGTCCCCCAGGGGTCTACGAGCAGTACTTC
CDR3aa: CASSHSPPGVYEQYF

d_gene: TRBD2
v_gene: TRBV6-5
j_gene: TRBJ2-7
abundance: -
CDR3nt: TGTGCCAGCGCCCTAGCGGGAGGGCCTTACGAGCAGTACTTC
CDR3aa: CASALAGGPYEQYF

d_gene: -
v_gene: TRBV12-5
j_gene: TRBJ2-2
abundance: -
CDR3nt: TGTGCTAGTGGTAAGGGATCCGGGGAGCTGTTTTTT
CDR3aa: CASGKGSGELFF

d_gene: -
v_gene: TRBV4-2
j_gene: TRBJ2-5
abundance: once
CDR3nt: TGTGCCAGCAGCCTCTATTTCGTCCGGGAGACCCAGTACTTC
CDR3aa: CASSLYFVRETQYF

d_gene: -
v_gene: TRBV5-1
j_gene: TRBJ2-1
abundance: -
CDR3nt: TGCGCCAGCAGCTTCGTCCCTGACAATGAGCAGTTCTTC
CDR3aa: CASSFVPDNEQFF

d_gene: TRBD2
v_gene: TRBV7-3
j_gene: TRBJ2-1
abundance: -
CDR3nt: TGTGCCAGCAGCTTAATGGCGGGAGACGGCTACAATGAGCAGTTCTTC
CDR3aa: CASSLMAGDGYNEQFF

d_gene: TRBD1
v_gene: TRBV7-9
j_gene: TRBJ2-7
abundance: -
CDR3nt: TGTGCCAGCAGCCAAGCGACAGGGGGCAATTACGAGCAGTACTTC
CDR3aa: CASSQATGGNYEQYF

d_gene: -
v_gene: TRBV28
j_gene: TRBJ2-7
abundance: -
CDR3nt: TGTGCCAGCGCCTACGGAGGGGACACCTACGAGCAGTACTTC
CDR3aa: CASAYGGDTYEQYF

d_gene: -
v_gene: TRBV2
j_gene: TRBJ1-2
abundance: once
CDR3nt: TGTGCCAGCAGTGAAGAAGGCAGCGACTATGGCTACACCTTC
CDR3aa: CASSEEGSDYGYTF

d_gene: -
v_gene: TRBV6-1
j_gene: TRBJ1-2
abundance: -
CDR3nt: TGTGCCAGCAGTGAAGAGGGGGGCTATGGCTACACCTTC
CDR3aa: CASSEEGGYGYTF

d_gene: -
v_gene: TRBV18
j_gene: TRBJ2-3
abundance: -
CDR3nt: TGTGCCAGCTCACCAATGAACAGGGCTACTAGCACAGATACGCAGTATTTT
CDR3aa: CASSPMNRATSTDTQYF

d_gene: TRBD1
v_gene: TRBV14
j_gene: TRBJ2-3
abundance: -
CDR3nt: TGTGCCAGCAGCCCGTCGGGGACAGGGATTTGGGATACGCAGTATTTT
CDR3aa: CASSPSGTGIWDTQYF

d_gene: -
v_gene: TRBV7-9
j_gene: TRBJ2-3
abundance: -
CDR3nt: TGTGCCAGCAGCCCCAAAGGCGGCACAGATACGCAGTATTTT
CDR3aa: CASSPKGGTDTQYF

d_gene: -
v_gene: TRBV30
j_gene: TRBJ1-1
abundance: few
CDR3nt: TGTGCCTGGAGTAGTGACACTGAAGCTTTCTTT
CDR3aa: CAWSSDTEAFF

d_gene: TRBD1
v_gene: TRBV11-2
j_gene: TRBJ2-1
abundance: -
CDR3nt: TGTGCCAGCAGCTCCAGGGGGCCCTACAATGAGCAGTTCTTC
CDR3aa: CASSSRGPYNEQFF